Below are 32 T cell receptor beta chains sequenced from a single sample in a study of OX40 agonist ivuxolimab in advanced cancers. Sequencing used immunoSEQ multiplex PCR; TCRdb keeps in-frame clones, though not all of them. The repertoire includes more than 60,000 clones, almost 95% of them detected once, and 15% to 20% sits in the top ten. Here the sequenced sample was CD4+ or CD8+ T cells sorted from blood, taken in a trial of the OX40 agonist ivuxolimab. The receptors were sampled from an adult with an advanced solid tumor such as melanoma, head and neck, liver or kidney cancer.

The rearrangement joins TRBV27 to TRBJ2-1; 10 nucleotides agree with TRBD2. Unmatched junction bases numbered 6, after V lost 4 bases and J lost 3 bases. The CDR3 spans 16 residues. Germline CDR1 is MNHEY and CDR2 is SMNVEV (reference sequence). The CDR3 reads CASSSQREGVYNEQFF. CDR3 DNA sequence: TGTGCCAGCAGTTCCCAGCGGGAGGGCGTCTACAATGAGCAGTTCTTC.

The rearrangement uses TRBV9 and TRBJ2-1, with 11 nucleotides matching TRBD2. Unmatched junction bases numbered 5, after V lost 0 bases and J lost 6 bases. CDR1 and CDR2 (germline): SGDLS, YYNGEE. This CDR3 region has 16 residues. In nucleotides, the CDR3 is TGTGCCAGCAGCGTAGCGCGACTAGCGGGGACCAATGAGCAGTTCTTC. Its translation is CASSVARLAGTNEQFF. Variable domain in full (rest from reference TRBV9 and TRBJ2-1): DSGVTQTPKHLITATGQRVTLRCSPRSGDLSVYWYQQSLDQGLQFLIQYYNGEERAKGNILERFSAQQFPDLHSELNLSSLELGDSALYFCASSVARLAGTNEQFFGPGTRLTVL.

This chain links TRBV28 with TRBJ1-2; D is undetermined. Germline V gene lookup returns CDR1 MDHEN and CDR2 SYDVKM. V dropped 5 bases and J dropped 8 bases, with 18 bases sitting between them. The CDR3 totals 14 residues. CDR3 DNA sequence: TGTGCCAGCAGTCCCAAGGAGCGCCTGAGAGGCTACACCTTC. It translates to CASSPKERLRGYTF.

The chain recombines TRBV4-1 with TRBJ1-4; 7 bases line up with TRBD1. Losses at the gene ends were 3 bases for V and 8 bases for J; bases not matched to a gene: 12. The length of the CDR3 is 16 residues. The germline gives CDR1 MGHRA, CDR2 YSYEKL. For the CDR3, the DNA is TGCGCCAGCAGCCAGAAAGATGACAGGGTAGAAGAAAAACTGTTTTTT. Translated: CASSQKDDRVEEKLFF.

The V gene is TRBV14, the J gene TRBJ2-1, with 14 bases aligning to TRBD2. After removal of 1 base from V and 8 bases from J, the junction contained 4 bases not matched to a gene. The germline V gene encodes CDR1 SGHDN and CDR2 FVKESK. The CDR3 contains 16 residues. The CDR3 nucleotides read TGTGCCAGCAGCCAAGCCCGACTAGCGGGAGGGCATGAGCAGTTCTTC. Translation gives CASSQARLAGGHEQFF.

A single count supports this clone. The chain employs TRBV11-2 and TRBJ2-7; 10 positions agree with TRBD2. The CDR3 runs 14 residues. J lost 3 bases, V lost 5 bases, and 4 bases had no gene match. Germline CDR1 reads SGHAT; CDR2 reads FQNNGV. CDR3 sequence (DNA): TGTGCCAGCAGCGCTAGACTAGCGGGCTACGAGCAGTACTTC. It encodes CASSARLAGYEQYF.

The gene calls are TRBV18 and TRBJ2-7, with 12 positions matching TRBD1. V was clipped by 2 bases and J by 4 bases; unmatched bases: 3. Germline V gene sequence: CDR1 KGHSH, CDR2 LQKENI. This CDR3 spans 15 amino acids. CDR3 protein: CASSPRDRGPYEQYF. The CDR3 nucleotides read TGTGCCAGCTCACCAAGGGACAGGGGGCCTTACGAGCAGTACTTC. The full variable domain, completed using reference TRBV18 and TRBJ2-7, is NAGVMQNPRHLVRRRGQEARLRCSPMKGHSHVYWYRQLPEEGLKFMVYLQKENIIDESGMPKERFSAEFPKEGPSILRIQQVVRGDSAAYFCASSPRDRGPYEQYFGPGTRLTVT.

This clone was detected only once. The CDR3 sequence is CASTPGQGYQPQHF. The CDR3 DNA reads as TGTGCCAGCACGCCGGGACAGGGATATCAGCCCCAGCATTTT. The V gene is TRBV2, the J gene TRBJ1-5; 9 nucleotides align to TRBD1. Per the germline V gene, CDR1 is SNHLY and CDR2 is FYNNEI. The CDR3 runs to 14 residues. The V and J ends lost 7 bases and 5 bases, in that order; junction bases with no gene match: 6. The full variable domain, in which reference TRBV2 and TRBJ1-5 provide the parts outside the CDR3, is EPEVTQTPSHQVTQMGQEVILRCVPISNHLYFYWYRQILGQKVEFLVSFYNNEISEKSEIFDDQFSVERPDGSNFTLKIRSTKLEDSAMYFCASTPGQGYQPQHFGDGTRLSIL.

The CDR3 here is CASSQLRGSSLINEQFF. The CDR3 DNA is TGCGCCAGCAGCCAACTTCGCGGGAGCTCTCTTATAAATGAGCAGTTCTTC. The V call is TRBV4-1, the J call TRBJ2-1; 7 bases agree with TRBD2. Germline values: CDR1 MGHRA, CDR2 YSYEKL. V was clipped by 2 bases and J by 7 bases; unmatched bases: 14. The CDR3 contains 17 residues.

This sequence joins TRBV4-2 and TRBJ2-3, with 8 positions matching TRBD2. Germline CDR1 LGHNA, CDR2 YNFKEQ. The trim removed 4 bases at V and 1 base at J, leaving 4 bases unmatched. The CDR3 sequence is 15 residues long. The CDR3 DNA sequence: TGTGCCAGCAGCCCCCTAGCGGGCGGCACAGATACGCAGTATTTT. Protein product: CASSPLAGGTDTQYF.

The chain uses TRBV6-1 and TRBJ1-3, with 8 bases lining up with TRBD1. The V segment lost 0 bases and the J segment 2 bases; nucleotides outside the gene matches: 3. The CDR3 sequence is 16 residues long. Germline V gene data show CDR1 as MNHNS and CDR2 as SASEGT. CDR3 sequence reads: CASSEARTGPGNTIYF. DNA for the CDR3: TGTGCCAGCAGTGAAGCCCGGACAGGGCCTGGAAACACCATATATTTT.

This chain links TRBV27 with TRBJ2-4, with D perhaps TRBD1 or TRBD2 (6 bases each). The V gene's germline CDR1 is MNHEY and CDR2 SMNVEV (reference sequence). Trimming shortened V by 8 bases and J by 9 bases, and 17 bases separated the two germline ends. This CDR3 spans 13 amino acids. As DNA, the CDR3 is TGTGCCAGCGCACGGGGGCCGGTGGGCATTCAGTACTTC. The encoded protein is CASARGPVGIQYF.

The chain is built from TRBV28 and TRBJ2-7; 11 bases are a match to TRBD2. The CDR3 has 14 residues. Looked up from germline, CDR1 is MDHEN and CDR2 is SYDVKM. Trimming took 7 bases from V and 2 from J; bases not matched to a gene: 4. CDR3 protein: CASKGLAVAYEQYF. DNA of the CDR3: TGTGCCAGCAAGGGACTAGCGGTAGCCTACGAGCAGTACTTC.

The chain uses TRBV30 and TRBJ2-1; the match to TRBD2 covers 8 bases. With 1 base clipped from V and 0 bases from J, the junction kept 14 bases outside the gene matches. CDR3 length: 19 residues. Germline V gives CDR1 GTSNPN, CDR2 SVGIG (reference sequence). The CDR3 nucleotides read TGTGCCTGGAGTGGGGAACTAGCGGTAGGGGGAGGCTCCTACAATGAGCAGTTCTTC. Its protein product is CAWSGELAVGGGSYNEQFF.

The CDR3 loop reads CASSPSQSISTEAFF. For the CDR3, the DNA is TGTGCCAGCAGCCCCTCCCAGAGTATCAGCACTGAAGCTTTCTTT. This sequence joins TRBV9 and TRBJ1-1; D call uncertain. Germline lookup yields CDR1 SGDLS and CDR2 YYNGEE. V dropped 4 bases and J dropped 4 bases, with 17 bases sitting between them. The CDR3 totals 15 residues.

CDR3 DNA: TGCAGCGTTGAAGCCGGTTCTAAGGGACAGGTGGACTACGAGCAGTACTTC. Protein sequence: CSVEAGSKGQVDYEQYF. The chain is built from TRBV29-1 and TRBJ2-7; TRBD1 matches 8 bases. Germline CDR1 reads SQVTM; CDR2 reads ANQGSEA. V shed 1 base, J shed 3 bases, and the junction held 14 bases outside the gene matches. This CDR3 comprises 17 residues.

The rearrangement links TRBV7-9 to TRBJ2-7, with D perhaps being TRBD1 or TRBD2 (5 bases each). Trimming removed 4 bases at V and 2 bases at J, with 21 bases between. The CDR3 consists of 17 residues. Germline V gives CDR1 SEHNR, CDR2 FQNEAQ (reference sequence). The CDR3 DNA sequence: TGTGCCAGCAGCTGGGACCTAACAGGAGACCATACCTACGAGCAGTACTTC. Translation: CASSWDLTGDHTYEQYF.

V usage is TRBV5-1 and J usage is TRBJ2-3, with 8 nucleotides matching TRBD2. This CDR3 has 15 residues. After removal of 3 bases from V and 0 bases from J, the junction contained 3 bases not matched to a gene. CDR1 is SGHRS and CDR2 is YFSETQ in the germline V gene. The CDR3 DNA follows: TGCGCCAGCAGCTCCAGGACTAGCAGCACAGATACGCAGTATTTT. It encodes CASSSRTSSTDTQYF.

The chain is built from TRBV9 and TRBJ2-7; tentatively, D is TRBD2 (5 bases). V was cut by 7 bases and J by 3 bases, with 14 bases left in between. CDR1 SGDLS and CDR2 YYNGEE come from the germline V gene. CDR3 length: 13 amino acids. The CDR3 nucleotides read TGTGCCAGCCGAGAAGCGGACCTCTACGAGCAGTACTTC. Translated, it gives CASREADLYEQYF.

The V gene is TRBV15, the J gene TRBJ2-2; the D gene is possibly TRBD2 (6 bases). CDR3 length equals 16 residues. CDR1 is LNHNV and CDR2 is YYDKDF in the germline V gene (reference sequence). With 3 bases removed from V and 0 bases from J, the gap between germline ends came to 11 bases. This CDR3 is CATSSGGKSNTGELFF. The CDR3 DNA reads as TGTGCCACCAGCAGTGGAGGGAAGTCGAACACCGGGGAGCTGTTTTTT.

The genes are TRBV10-2 and TRBJ2-7; 11 bases are shared with TRBD1. The CDR3 totals 14 residues. V shed 5 bases, J shed 7 bases, and the junction held 7 bases outside the gene matches. Germline CDR1 is WSHSY and CDR2 is SAAADI. The CDR3, as DNA: TGCGCCAGCAGTCCTCTGGGACAGGGGGAAGAGCAGTACTTC. Its protein product is CASSPLGQGEEQYF.

This clone was detected a few times. This chain links TRBV19 with TRBJ1-5; tentative D call: TRBD1 (6 bases). Germline CDR1 reads LNHDA; CDR2 reads SQIVND (reference sequence). Trimming took off 4 bases at V and 1 base at J, with 11 bases between the two ends. The CDR3 loop spans 15 amino acids. In DNA, the CDR3 is TGTGCCAGTAGTACCCACAGGGCGAGCAATCAGCCCCAGCATTTT. Its translation: CASSTHRASNQPQHF.

The rearrangement links TRBV29-1 to TRBJ2-1; 8 bases line up with TRBD2. J gave up 6 bases and V 2 bases, and 18 bases lay outside the gene matches. Germline CDR1 and CDR2: SQVTM and ANQGSEA. The CDR3 is 18 residues long. The CDR3 DNA reads TGCAGCGTTGAAATGGGCTTCGGGCGGGAGGCAAGGTTCAATGAGCAGTTCTTC. The encoded protein is CSVEMGFGREARFNEQFF.

The chain combines TRBV7-9 with TRBJ1-1; D is uncertain. The CDR3 has 14 amino acids. Trimming pared 5 bases from V and 5 bases from J, leaving 15 bases between. The V gene's germline CDR1 is SEHNR and CDR2 FQNEAQ (reference sequence). In DNA, the CDR3 is TGTGCCAGCAGCCGTCCTTACGTGGTGACTGAAGCTTTCTTT. It yields the protein CASSRPYVVTEAFF.

The J gene is TRBJ2-7, the V gene TRBV6-1; 9 bases are shared with TRBD2. Germline V gene data show CDR1 as MNHNS and CDR2 as SASEGT. The CDR3 is made up of 14 amino acids. V shed 7 bases, J shed 5 bases, and the junction held 9 bases outside the gene matches. CDR3 sequence reads: CASTVAGDTNEQYF. In nucleotides, the CDR3 is TGTGCCAGCACCGTAGCGGGAGACACCAACGAGCAGTACTTC.

The V call is TRBV7-2, the J call TRBJ1-3; D is unresolved. V was clipped by 1 base and J by 0 bases, with 10 bases between them. This CDR3 comprises 16 residues. Germline CDR1 and CDR2: SGHTA and FQGNSA. DNA of the CDR3: TGTGCCAGCAGCTTAGTCCGGGGATCCTCTGGAAACACCATATATTTT. It yields the protein CASSLVRGSSGNTIYF.

For this clone: Other nucleotide sequences from this sample produce the same CDR3. J is TRBJ1-1 and V is TRBV19; D is unresolved. The CDR3 is 14 amino acids. Deletions cut 1 base from V and 0 bases from J, with 6 bases between. The germline gives CDR1 LNHDA, CDR2 SQIVND (reference sequence). CDR3 amino acids: CASSIATVNTEAFF. The CDR3 DNA reads TGTGCCAGTAGTATAGCTACGGTGAACACTGAAGCTTTCTTT.

This sequence joins TRBV6-5 and TRBJ2-7; D unresolved. Germline CDR1 reads MNHEY; CDR2 reads SVGAGI. V was shortened by 7 bases and J by 4 bases, with 8 bases between the two germline ends. The CDR3 runs to 11 residues. CDR3 coding DNA: TGTGCCAGCACCTACAATTACGAGCAGTACTTC. It yields the protein CASTYNYEQYF.

This sequence joins TRBV5-1 and TRBJ2-3; TRBD1 is a possible D gene (6 bases). Trimming removed 0 bases at V and 1 base at J, with 18 bases between. The V gene's germline CDR1 is SGHRS and CDR2 YFSETQ. There are 18 residues in the CDR3. CDR3 DNA: TGCGCCAGCAGCTTGGTGGCAGGGGATTTTGAGCGCACAGATACGCAGTATTTT. This translates into CASSLVAGDFERTDTQYF.

V gene TRBV5-6 combines with J gene TRBJ2-3; 11 bases match TRBD2. This CDR3 has 18 amino acids. J lost 3 bases, V lost 1 base, and 10 bases had no gene match. Germline-derived CDR1 and CDR2 are SGHDT and YYEEEE. The CDR3 region is CASSLRPPRLAGTDTQYF. The CDR3 DNA reads TGTGCCAGCAGCTTGCGTCCTCCGAGACTAGCGGGAACAGATACGCAGTATTTT.

This chain uses TRBV29-1 with TRBJ1-1; no definite D call. Germline V gives CDR1 SQVTM, CDR2 ANQGSEA. The germline V and J ends were trimmed by 8 bases and 6 bases, with 10 bases remaining between them. The CDR3 length is 10 residues. The CDR3 loop reads CSIGQPEAFF. The DNA of the CDR3 is TGCAGCATCGGGCAGCCTGAAGCTTTCTTT.

The chain joins TRBV9 to TRBJ1-1, with 8 bases that match TRBD1. V trimming: 3 bases; J trimming: 1 base; junction bases outside the gene matches: 5. The CDR3 consists of 15 residues. CDR1 SGDLS and CDR2 YYNGEE come from the germline V gene. For the CDR3, the DNA is TGTGCCAGCAGCGGACACAGGGGGAGGAACACTGAAGCTTTCTTT. Protein sequence: CASSGHRGRNTEAFF.